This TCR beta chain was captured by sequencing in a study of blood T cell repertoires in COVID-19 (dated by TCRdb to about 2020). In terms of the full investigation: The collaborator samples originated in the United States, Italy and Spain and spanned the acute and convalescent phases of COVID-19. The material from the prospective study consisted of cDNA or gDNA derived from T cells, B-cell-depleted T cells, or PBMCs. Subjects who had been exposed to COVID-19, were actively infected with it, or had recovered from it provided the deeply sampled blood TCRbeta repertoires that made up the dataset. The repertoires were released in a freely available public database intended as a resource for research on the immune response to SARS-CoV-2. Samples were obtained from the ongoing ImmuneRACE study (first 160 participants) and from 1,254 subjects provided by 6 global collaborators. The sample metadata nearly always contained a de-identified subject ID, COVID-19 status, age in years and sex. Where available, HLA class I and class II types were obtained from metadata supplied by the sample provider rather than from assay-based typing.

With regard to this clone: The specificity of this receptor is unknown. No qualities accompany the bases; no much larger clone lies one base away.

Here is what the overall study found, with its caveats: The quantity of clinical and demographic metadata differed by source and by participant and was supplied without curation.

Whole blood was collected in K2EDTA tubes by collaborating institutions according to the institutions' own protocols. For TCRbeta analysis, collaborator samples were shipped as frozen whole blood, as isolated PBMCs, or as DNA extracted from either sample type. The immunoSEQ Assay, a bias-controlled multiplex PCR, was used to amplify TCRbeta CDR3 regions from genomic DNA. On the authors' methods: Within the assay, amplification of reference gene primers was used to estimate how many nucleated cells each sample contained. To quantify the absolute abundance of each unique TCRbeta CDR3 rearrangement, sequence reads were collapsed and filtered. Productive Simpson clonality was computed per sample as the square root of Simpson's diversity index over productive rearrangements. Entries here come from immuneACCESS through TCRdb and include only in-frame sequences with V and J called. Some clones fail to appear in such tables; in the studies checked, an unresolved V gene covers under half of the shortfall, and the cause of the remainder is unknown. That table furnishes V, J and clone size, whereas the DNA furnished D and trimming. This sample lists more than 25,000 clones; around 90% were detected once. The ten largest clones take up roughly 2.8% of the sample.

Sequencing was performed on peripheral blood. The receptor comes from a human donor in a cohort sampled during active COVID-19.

The sequenced DNA is TGTGCCAGCAGCCAAAATCCCTTGGGGGCAGTGTTGGATGAGCAGTTCTTC. It translates as CASSQNPLGAVLDEQFF. The V and J genes are TRBV4-2 and TRBJ2-1, and TRBD1 may be the D gene, going by 6 matching bases. Measured from the cysteine to the phenylalanine, the CDR3 is 17 residues long. CDR3 DNA is the only sequence kept; it has 51 bases, read in frame from the first base. The V end loses 2 bases and the J end loses 8 bases, and a stretch of 22 bases separates them. According to the germline V gene, CDR1 reads LGHNA and CDR2 reads YNFKEQ.